A selection of T cell receptor beta chains follows, all from one sample in a study of shared clonotypes between healthy human individuals. The table came from immunoSEQ multiplex PCR; TCRdb's copy has only in-frame clones and leaves some out. Found here are around 990,000 clones, around three quarters of them singletons; the top ten hold 0.89%. Sequencing was carried out using memory CD4+ T cells from PBMCs. The origin of the receptors is a man aged 18 to 30 in good health. Some clones in this sample may be carry-over from other donors' samples. The CDR3 runs from the conserved cysteine through the conserved F or W. The order of the fields is V gene, J gene, clone size, D gene, CDR3 protein, CDR3 DNA. D genes are given only for firm matches. The listing skips clone size in some rows; elsewhere it reads once, few, many or a size class.

TRBV10-3	TRBJ2-1	NA	NA	CAISDRDSYNEQFF	TGTGCCATCAGTGACCGGGACTCCTACAATGAGCAGTTCTTC
TRBV28	TRBJ1-4	many	NA	CASNLNGQGSEKLFF	TGTGCCAGCAACCTCAACGGGCAGGGGAGTGAAAAACTGTTTTTT
TRBV7-9	TRBJ2-5	NA	TRBD1	CASSALQGATQYF	TGTGCCAGCAGCGCTTTACAGGGGGCGACCCAGTACTTC
TRBV7-2	TRBJ1-5	few	NA	CASSLDSQPQHF	TGTGCCAGCAGCTTAGATTCGCAGCCCCAGCATTTT
TRBV15	TRBJ2-7	few	NA	CATSRDPSALYTAYEQYF	TGTGCCACCAGCAGAGACCCTTCGGCCCTTTATACAGCCTACGAGCAGTACTTC
TRBV7-9	TRBJ2-5	NA	TRBD1	CASSLALGGPQETQYF	TGTGCCAGCAGCTTAGCGTTAGGGGGCCCTCAAGAGACCCAGTACTTC
TRBV29-1	TRBJ2-5	NA	TRBD2	CSALAGGETQYF	TGCAGCGCTTTAGCGGGAGGAGAGACCCAGTACTTC
TRBV11-2	TRBJ2-5	NA	NA	CASSLSVQGGETQYF	TGTGCCAGCAGCTTATCAGTCCAGGGTGGAGAGACCCAGTACTTC
TRBV20-1	TRBJ2-5	NA	NA	CSAKGGETQYF	TGCAGTGCTAAAGGAGGAGAGACCCAGTACTTC
TRBV11-2	TRBJ2-1	NA	NA	CASSLSSGGNHNEQFF	TGTGCCAGCAGCTTAAGCAGTGGCGGGAACCACAATGAGCAGTTCTTC
TRBV2	TRBJ2-7	NA	TRBD2	CASSRTSLQYF	TGTGCCAGCAGTAGGACTAGTTTGCAGTACTTC
TRBV11-2	TRBJ1-2	NA	TRBD1	CASSGTGANYGYTF	TGTGCCAGCAGCGGGACAGGAGCTAACTATGGCTACACCTTC
TRBV6-5	TRBJ2-3	NA	NA	CASSYDWGRTDTQYF	TGTGCCAGCAGTTACGACTGGGGTCGAACAGATACGCAGTATTTT
TRBV4-3	TRBJ2-7	once	NA	CASSPGLRRGTYEQYF	TGCGCCAGCAGCCCGGGACTTCGGAGGGGCACCTACGAGCAGTACTTC
TRBV5-1	TRBJ2-1	few	NA	CASRVGDSGYNEQFF	TGCGCCAGCAGGGTAGGGGACAGCGGGTACAATGAGCAGTTCTTC
TRBV9	TRBJ1-3	once	NA	CASSVAQVPGNTIYF	TGTGCCAGCAGCGTAGCGCAGGTCCCTGGAAACACCATATATTTT
TRBV9	TRBJ2-7	NA	TRBD2	CASSVGTSEPYEQYF	TGTGCCAGCAGCGTAGGGACTAGCGAGCCCTACGAGCAGTACTTC
TRBV10-2	TRBJ2-7	once	NA	CASQIGPLHEQYF	TGCGCCAGCCAGATAGGGCCACTACACGAGCAGTACTTC
TRBV5-1	TRBJ2-3	NA	TRBD2	CASSLGLAGSTDTQYF	TGCGCCAGCAGCTTGGGGCTAGCGGGATCCACAGATACGCAGTATTTT
TRBV27	TRBJ2-7	NA	NA	CASNRNIPSEQYF	TGTGCCAGCAATCGAAACATTCCCTCCGAGCAGTACTTC
TRBV30	TRBJ2-2	NA	TRBD1	CAWSPQGAYGTGELFF	TGTGCCTGGAGTCCACAGGGGGCCTATGGGACCGGGGAGCTGTTTTTT
TRBV18	TRBJ1-1	many	NA	CASSPGQSARVAFF	TGTGCCAGCTCACCAGGGCAGTCGGCAAGGGTAGCTTTCTTT
TRBV6-5	TRBJ1-1	NA	TRBD1	CASSLVSQGGTEAFF	TGTGCCAGCAGTTTAGTCTCCCAGGGGGGAACTGAAGCTTTCTTT
TRBV10-3	TRBJ2-1	NA	TRBD2	CAISGAPTGTSGSDEQFF	TGTGCCATCAGTGGGGCCCCAACCGGGACTAGCGGGAGCGATGAGCAGTTCTTC
TRBV7-8	TRBJ2-1	NA	NA	CASSTGTGSNEQFF	TGTGCCAGCAGTACCGGGACTGGAAGCAATGAGCAGTTCTTC
TRBV14	TRBJ1-1	NA	NA	CASSPLYAVNTEAFF	TGTGCCAGCAGCCCGCTCTATGCGGTGAACACTGAAGCTTTCTTT